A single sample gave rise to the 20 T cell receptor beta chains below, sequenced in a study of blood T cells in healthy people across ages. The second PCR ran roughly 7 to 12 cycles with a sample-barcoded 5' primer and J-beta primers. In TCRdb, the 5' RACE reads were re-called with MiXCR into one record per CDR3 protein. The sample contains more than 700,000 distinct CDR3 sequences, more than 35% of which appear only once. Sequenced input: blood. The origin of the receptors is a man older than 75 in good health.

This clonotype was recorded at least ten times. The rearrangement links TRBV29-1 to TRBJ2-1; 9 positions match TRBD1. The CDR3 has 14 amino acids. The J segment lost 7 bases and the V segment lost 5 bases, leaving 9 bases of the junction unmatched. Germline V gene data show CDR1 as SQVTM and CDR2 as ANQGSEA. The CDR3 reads CSVSPGQGRNEQFF. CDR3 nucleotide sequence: TGCAGCGTTTCCCCGGGACAGGGTCGAAATGAGCAGTTCTTC.

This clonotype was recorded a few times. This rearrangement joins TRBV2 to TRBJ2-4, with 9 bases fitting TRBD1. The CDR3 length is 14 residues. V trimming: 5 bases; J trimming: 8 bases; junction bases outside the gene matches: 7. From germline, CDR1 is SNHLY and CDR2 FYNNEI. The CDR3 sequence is CASSPTGGAYIQYF. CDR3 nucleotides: TGTGCCAGCAGTCCTACAGGGGGCGCTTACATTCAGTACTTC.

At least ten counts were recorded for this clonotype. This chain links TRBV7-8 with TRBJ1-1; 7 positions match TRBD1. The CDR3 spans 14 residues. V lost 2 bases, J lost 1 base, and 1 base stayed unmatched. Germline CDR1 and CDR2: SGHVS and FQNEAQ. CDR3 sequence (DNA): TGTGCCAGCAGCTTAAACAGGGGGAACACTGAAGCTTTCTTT. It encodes CASSLNRGNTEAFF.

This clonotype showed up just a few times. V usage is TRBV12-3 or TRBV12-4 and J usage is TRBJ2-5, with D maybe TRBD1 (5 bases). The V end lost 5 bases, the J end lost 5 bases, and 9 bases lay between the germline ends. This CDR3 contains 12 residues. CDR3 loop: CASSQGYETQYF. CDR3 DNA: TGTGCCAGCAGTCAGGGTTATGAGACCCAGTACTTC.

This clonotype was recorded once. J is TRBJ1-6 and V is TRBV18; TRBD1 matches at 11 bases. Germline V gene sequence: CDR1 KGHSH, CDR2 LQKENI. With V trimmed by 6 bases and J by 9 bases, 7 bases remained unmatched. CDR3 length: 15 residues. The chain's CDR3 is CASSPDRGLVSPLHF. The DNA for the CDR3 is TGTGCCAGCTCCCCGGACAGGGGGCTCGTTTCACCCCTCCACTTT.

CDR3 protein: CSAEDHDTEAFF. The CDR3 nucleotides are TGCAGTGCTGAGGACCACGACACTGAAGCTTTCTTT. The chain links TRBV20-1 to TRBJ1-1; the D is unclear. This CDR3 is 12 amino acids long. V dropped 5 bases and J dropped 3 bases, with 10 bases sitting between them. The V gene's germline CDR1 is DFQATT and CDR2 SNEGSKA (reference sequence).

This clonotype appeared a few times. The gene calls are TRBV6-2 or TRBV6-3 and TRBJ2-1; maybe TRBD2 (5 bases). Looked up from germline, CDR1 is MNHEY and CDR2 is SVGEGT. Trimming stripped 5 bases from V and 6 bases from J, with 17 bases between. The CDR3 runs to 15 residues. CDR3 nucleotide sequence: TGTGCCAGCAGTCCCACGGGGTATTGGGGCAATGAGCAGTTCTTC. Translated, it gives CASSPTGYWGNEQFF.

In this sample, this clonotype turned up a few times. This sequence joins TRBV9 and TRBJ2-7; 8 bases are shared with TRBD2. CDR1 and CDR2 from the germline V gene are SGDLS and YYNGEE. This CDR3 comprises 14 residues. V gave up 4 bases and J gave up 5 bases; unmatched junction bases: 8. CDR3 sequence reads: CASSPLTSEDEQYF. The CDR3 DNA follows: TGTGCCAGCAGCCCCCTGACTAGCGAGGACGAGCAGTACTTC.

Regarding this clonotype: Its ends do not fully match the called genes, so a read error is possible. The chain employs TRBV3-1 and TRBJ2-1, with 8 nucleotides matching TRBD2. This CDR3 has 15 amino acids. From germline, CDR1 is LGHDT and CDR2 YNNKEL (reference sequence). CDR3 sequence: CASSQAGVEDNEQFF. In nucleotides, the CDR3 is TGTGCCAGCAGTCAAGCGGGAGTGGAGGACAATGAGCAGTTCTTC.

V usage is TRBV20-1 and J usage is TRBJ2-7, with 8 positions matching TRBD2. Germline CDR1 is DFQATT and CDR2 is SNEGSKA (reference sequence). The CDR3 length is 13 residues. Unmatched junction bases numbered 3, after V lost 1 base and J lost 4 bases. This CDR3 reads CSARVAGRYEQYF. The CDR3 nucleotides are TGCAGTGCTAGAGTAGCGGGAAGGTACGAGCAGTACTTC.

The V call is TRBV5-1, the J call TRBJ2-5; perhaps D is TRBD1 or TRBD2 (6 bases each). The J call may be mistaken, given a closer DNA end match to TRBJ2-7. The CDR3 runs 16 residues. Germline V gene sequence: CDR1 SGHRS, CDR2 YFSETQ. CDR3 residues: CASSLVPGAGTYEQYF. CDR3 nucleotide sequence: TGCGCCAGCAGCTTGGTCCCGGGGGCGGGAACCTACGAGCAGTACTTC.

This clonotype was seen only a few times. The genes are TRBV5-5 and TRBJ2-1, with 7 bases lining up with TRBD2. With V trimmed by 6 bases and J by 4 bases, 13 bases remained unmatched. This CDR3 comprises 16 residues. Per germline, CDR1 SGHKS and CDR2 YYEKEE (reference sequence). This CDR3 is CASTQLAGAVYNEQFF. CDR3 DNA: TGTGCCAGCACCCAACTGGCGGGAGCGGTGTACAATGAGCAGTTCTTC.

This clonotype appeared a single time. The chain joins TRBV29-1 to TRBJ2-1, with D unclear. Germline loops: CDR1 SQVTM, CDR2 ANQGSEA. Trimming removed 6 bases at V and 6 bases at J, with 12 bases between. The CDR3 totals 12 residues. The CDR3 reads CSVGRPANEQFF. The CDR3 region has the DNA TGCAGCGTCGGGCGACCTGCCAATGAGCAGTTCTTC.

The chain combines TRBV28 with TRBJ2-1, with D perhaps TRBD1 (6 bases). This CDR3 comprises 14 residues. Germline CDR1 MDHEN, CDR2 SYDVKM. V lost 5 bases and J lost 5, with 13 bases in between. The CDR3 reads CASSTRDTNNEQFF. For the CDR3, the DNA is TGTGCCAGCAGTACACGGGACACCAACAATGAGCAGTTCTTC.

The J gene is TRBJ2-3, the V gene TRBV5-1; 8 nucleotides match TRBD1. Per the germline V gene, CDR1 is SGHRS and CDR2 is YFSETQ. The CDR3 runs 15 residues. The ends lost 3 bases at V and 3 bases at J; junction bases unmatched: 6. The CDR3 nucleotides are TGCGCCAGCAGCTGGGGGACAGGTGAAACAGATACGCAGTATTTT. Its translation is CASSWGTGETDTQYF.

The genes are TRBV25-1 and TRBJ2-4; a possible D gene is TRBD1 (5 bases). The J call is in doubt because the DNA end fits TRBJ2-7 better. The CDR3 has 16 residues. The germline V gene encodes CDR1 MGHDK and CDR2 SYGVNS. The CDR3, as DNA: TGTGCCAGCAGTGAATCGCTGGACATGAAACCCTACGAGCAGTACTTC. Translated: CASSESLDMKPYEQYF.

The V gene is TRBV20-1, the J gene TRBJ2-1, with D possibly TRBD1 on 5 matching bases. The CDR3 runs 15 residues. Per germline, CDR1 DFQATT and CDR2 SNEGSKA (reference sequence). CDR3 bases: TGCAGGGCCCTCTTAGGGGTCGGAGTAGACAATGAGCAGTTCTTC. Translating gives CRALLGVGVDNEQFF.

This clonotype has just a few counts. The CDR3 nucleotides read TGCAGCGTTGATCAGGGGAGCACCGGGGAGCTGTTTTTT. This sequence encodes CSVDQGSTGELFF. The chain has TRBV29-1 and TRBJ2-2; D might be TRBD1 (6 bases). V was pared by 3 bases and J by 4 bases, with 9 bases between. Germline V lookup: CDR1 SQVTM, CDR2 ANQGSEA. The CDR3 totals 13 residues.

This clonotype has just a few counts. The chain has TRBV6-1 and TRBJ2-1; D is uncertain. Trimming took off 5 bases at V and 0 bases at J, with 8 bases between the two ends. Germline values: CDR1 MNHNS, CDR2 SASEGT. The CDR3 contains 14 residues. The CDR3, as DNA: TGTGCCAGCAGTTCGAAATACTCCTACAATGAGCAGTTCTTC. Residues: CASSSKYSYNEQFF.

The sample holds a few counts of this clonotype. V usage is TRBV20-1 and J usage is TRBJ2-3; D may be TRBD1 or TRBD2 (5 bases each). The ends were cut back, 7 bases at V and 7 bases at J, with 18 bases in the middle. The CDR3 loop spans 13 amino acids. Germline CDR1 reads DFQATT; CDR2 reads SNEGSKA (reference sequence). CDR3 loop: CSVSGRPSNTQYF. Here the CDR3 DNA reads TGCAGTGTTTCGGGACGGCCATCAAATACGCAGTATTTT.